One and the same sample provided the 5 T cell receptor beta chains below, sequenced in a study of cytomegalovirus exposure and HLA in healthy donors. Using immunoSEQ multiplex PCR, the repertoire was profiled, and TCRdb retains in-frame clones only, with some absent. The table records approximately 97,000 clones, about 95% of them present only once. The sequencing sample was made of PBMCs. Source of these receptors: a woman under 30 in good health and CMV-seronegative.

This chain links TRBV27 with TRBJ1-1; no definite D call. V was pared by 7 bases and J by 1 base, with 4 bases between. The CDR3 contains 11 residues. CDR1 MNHEY and CDR2 SMNVEV come from the germline V gene (reference sequence). The CDR3 region is CASIRNTEAFF. CDR3 bases: TGTGCCAGCATCAGGAACACTGAAGCTTTCTTT.

This clone was seen a few times. The chain has TRBV7-8 and TRBJ2-7; 8 nucleotides line up with TRBD2. The CDR3 loop spans 16 amino acids. Germline V gene sequence: CDR1 SGHVS, CDR2 FQNEAQ. The V segment lost 8 bases and the J segment 3 bases; nucleotides outside the gene matches: 15. CDR3 sequence reads: CASGSDGLAGIYEQYF. CDR3 coding DNA: TGTGCCAGCGGATCCGACGGATTAGCGGGGATCTACGAGCAGTACTTC.

This chain links TRBV7-9 with TRBJ2-5; 9 positions match TRBD1. V lost 3 bases and J lost 5; bases outside the gene matches: 4. Germline-derived CDR1 and CDR2 are SEHNR and FQNEAQ (reference sequence). The CDR3 spans 14 residues. This chain's CDR3 is CASSLRQGGETQYF. Written as DNA, the CDR3 is TGTGCCAGCAGCTTGCGACAGGGGGGGGAGACCCAGTACTTC.

This chain joins TRBV6-5 and TRBJ2-7, with D tentatively TRBD2 (7 bases). The CDR3 covers 16 residues. Germline V gene lookup returns CDR1 MNHEY and CDR2 SVGAGI. Trimming removed 0 bases from V and 4 bases from J, with 16 bases in between. DNA of the CDR3: TGTGCCAGCAGTTACTCGATGTTGGGGGGGGCTTACGAGCAGTACTTC. Its protein product is CASSYSMLGGAYEQYF.

This chain joins TRBV5-5 and TRBJ2-2; D call uncertain. There are 15 residues in the CDR3. Germline CDR1 is SGHKS and CDR2 is YYEKEE (reference sequence). V lost 1 base, J lost 0 bases, and 7 bases lay in between. As DNA, the CDR3 is TGTGCCAGCAGCTTGTGGGCTACGAACACCGGGGAGCTGTTTTTT. Protein sequence: CASSLWATNTGELFF.